The 8 T cell receptor beta chains in this list originate from one sample, sequenced in a study of shared clonotypes between healthy human individuals (dated by TCRdb to 2019 to 2021). Library method: the immunoSEQ multiplex PCR assay. Here the immuneACCESS table is served through TCRdb, limited to in-frame sequences with V and J called. Missing clones are a known gap in these copies; in checked studies unresolved V genes cover under half, and the rest lacks a known reason. For this sample the table gives about 1.5 million clones, of which 95% to 99% were detected only once. The biggest ten clones account for about 0.45% of the sample. Sequenced: naive CD4+ T cells sorted from blood. The intended sense of this specimen's cell subset or site label: CD45RA+ positively selected. These receptors all stem from a young man in good health.

V gene TRBV7-9 combines with J gene TRBJ1-5; D is ambiguous. The CDR3 runs to 12 residues. CDR1 and CDR2 from the germline V gene are SEHNR and FQNEAQ (reference sequence). Deletions cut 5 bases from V and 5 bases from J, with 7 bases between. The CDR3 loop is CASSIPDQPQHF. The DNA of the CDR3 is TGTGCCAGCAGCATCCCCGATCAGCCCCAGCATTTT. Full variable domain (outside the CDR3, taken from reference TRBV7-9 and TRBJ1-5): DTGVSQNPRHKITKRGQNVTFRCDPISEHNRLYWYRQTLGQGPEFLTYFQNEAQLEKSRLLSDRFSAERPKGSFSTLEIQRTEQGDSAMYLCASSIPDQPQHFGDGTRLSIL.

This clone was recorded once. The rearrangement links TRBV2 to TRBJ2-2, with 12 bases matching TRBD2. This CDR3 region has 16 residues. From germline, CDR1 is SNHLY and CDR2 FYNNEI. The V and J ends lost 7 bases and 7 bases, in that order; junction bases with no gene match: 10. CDR3 bases: TGTGCCAGCAAGGAGCCTAGCGGGAGGGCCAGCGGGGAGCTGTTTTTT. This codes for CASKEPSGRASGELFF.

The V gene is TRBV11-2, the J gene TRBJ2-1, with D uncertain. Germline-derived CDR1 and CDR2 are SGHAT and FQNNGV. The CDR3 is made up of 14 amino acids. Trimming left V 5 bases short and J 4 bases short, with 12 bases between. The CDR3 DNA reads TGTGCCAGCAGCCAAGCGAGCAAATACAATGAGCAGTTCTTC. Translating it yields CASSQASKYNEQFF.

The rearrangement links TRBV28 to TRBJ2-3; 9 nucleotides agree with TRBD1. CDR3 length: 17 residues. Germline loops: CDR1 MDHEN, CDR2 SYDVKM. Germline trimming cut 7 bases from V and 3 bases from J; bases unmatched to any gene: 14. The CDR3 spells CASKLKSDRGGTDTQYF. CDR3 nucleotide sequence: TGTGCCAGCAAATTAAAGTCGGACAGGGGAGGAACAGATACGCAGTATTTT.

The rearrangement links TRBV5-5 to TRBJ2-1, with 9 bases matching TRBD1. CDR1 SGHKS and CDR2 YYEKEE come from the germline V gene (reference sequence). The CDR3 covers 17 residues. V was clipped by 1 base and J by 3 bases; unmatched bases: 8. The CDR3 is CASSLSPGQGIYNEQFF. In DNA form, the CDR3 reads TGTGCCAGCAGCTTGTCCCCGGGACAGGGAATCTACAATGAGCAGTTCTTC.

This sequence joins TRBV5-6 and TRBJ2-7, with 10 bases identical to TRBD1. Germline CDR1 SGHDT, CDR2 YYEEEE. CDR3 size: 16 residues. The V gene end was trimmed by 3 bases and the J gene end by 3 bases; junction bases not matched to a gene: 9. CDR3 loop: CASSYHRDRGRYEQYF. The CDR3 DNA reads as TGTGCCAGCAGCTACCACCGGGACAGGGGACGCTACGAGCAGTACTTC.

The gene calls are TRBV6-1 and TRBJ2-7, with 11 bases lining up with TRBD1. V trimming: 6 bases; J trimming: 4 bases; junction bases outside the gene matches: 5. From germline, CDR1 is MNHNS and CDR2 SASEGT. CDR3 size: 14 residues. This CDR3 is CASRSGTGGYEQYF. DNA of the CDR3: TGTGCCAGCAGGTCCGGGACAGGGGGTTACGAGCAGTACTTC.

As regards this clone: Other DNA sequences in the same sample also yield this CDR3. The chain carries TRBV5-1 and TRBJ2-7; no reliable D call. CDR1 is SGHRS and CDR2 is YFSETQ in the germline V gene. Trimming pared 4 bases from V and 4 bases from J, leaving 9 bases between. The CDR3 has 12 amino acids. CDR3 sequence: CASSPDRYEQYF. CDR3 in DNA: TGCGCCAGCAGCCCAGATAGGTACGAGCAGTACTTC.